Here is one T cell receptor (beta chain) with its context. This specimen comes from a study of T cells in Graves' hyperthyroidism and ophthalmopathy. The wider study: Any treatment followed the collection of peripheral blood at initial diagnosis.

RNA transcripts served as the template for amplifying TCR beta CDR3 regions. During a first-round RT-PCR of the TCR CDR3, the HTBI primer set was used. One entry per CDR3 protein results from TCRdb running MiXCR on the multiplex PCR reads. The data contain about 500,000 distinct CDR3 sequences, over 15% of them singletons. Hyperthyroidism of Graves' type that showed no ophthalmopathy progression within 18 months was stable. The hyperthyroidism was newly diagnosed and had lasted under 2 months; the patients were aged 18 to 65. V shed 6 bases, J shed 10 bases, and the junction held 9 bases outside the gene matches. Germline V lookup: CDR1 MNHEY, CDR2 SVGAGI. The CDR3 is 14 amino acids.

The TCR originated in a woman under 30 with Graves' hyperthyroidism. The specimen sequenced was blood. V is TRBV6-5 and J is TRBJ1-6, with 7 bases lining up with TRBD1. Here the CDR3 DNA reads TGTGCCAGCAGCTACGACAGGGTGGGCTCACCCCTCCACTTT. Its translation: CASSYDRVGSPLHF.